This T cell receptor (beta chain) was captured by sequencing in a study of tumor-infiltrating lymphocytes in primary liver carcinoma. The V gene's germline CDR1 is SGHRS and CDR2 YFSETQ. CDR3 length: 14 amino acids. From around 18-30 mg of unsorted bulk tissue, DNA and RNA were co-extracted together. Those sampled were patients whose primary liver carcinoma was treated by surgical resection. Constant-region priming of approximately 0.55 ug total RNA yielded TCR beta cDNA. Slightly modified ARM-PCR with three nested multiplex PCR rounds yielded TCR beta libraries. The two initial PCR rounds, roughly 9 cycles each, used TRBV1-TRBV30 forward and C-beta reverse primers. TCRdb itself ran the multiplex PCR reads through MiXCR, one entry per CDR3 protein. The profile shows approximately 110,000 distinct CDR3 sequences, 55% to 75% of them singletons. With regard to this clonotype: This may come from a read error, since a much larger clone is one base off.

The sequenced material came from liver tumor tissue from sampling region 1. Indicated subset: tumor region T1, superior pole. The V call is TRBV5-1, the J call TRBJ1-1; D call uncertain. This TCR derives from a woman aged 60-70 years with primary liver carcinoma and hepatitis B virus infection. CDR3 DNA: TGCGCCAACAGCTTGCGGCAGACGAACACTGAAGCTTTCTTT. It codes for CANSLRQTNTEAFF.